The 29 T cell receptor beta chains given below trace back to one sample, sequenced in a study of early T cells in non-severe SARS-CoV-2 infection. MiXCR, applied by TCRdb to the 5' RACE reads, yields one record per CDR3 protein. The table includes about 21,000 distinct CDR3 sequences, roughly 4.5% detected once. The sample consisted of whole blood. The source of these receptors is an adult who was a healthcare worker with PCR-confirmed SARS-CoV-2 infection or an uninfected control (not recorded which).

In this sample, this clonotype turned up many times. The genes are TRBV4-2 and TRBJ1-6; tentatively, D is TRBD1 (5 bases). Germline V lookup: CDR1 LGHNA, CDR2 YNFKEQ. The CDR3 contains 14 residues. The V end was cut by 4 bases, the J end by 5 bases, with 9 bases between. Here the CDR3 DNA reads TGTGCCAGCAGCCGAGACAGCGATAATTCACCCCTCCACTTT. Encoded protein: CASSRDSDNSPLHF.

This clonotype has ten or more counts. The rearrangement joins TRBV2 to TRBJ2-6; 7 bases are a match to TRBD2. V trimming: 8 bases; J trimming: 3 bases; junction bases outside the gene matches: 7. Germline loops: CDR1 SNHLY, CDR2 FYNNEI. CDR3 length equals 15 residues. CDR3 nucleotides: TGTGCCAGCCGGGAGGAACTTCTTGGGGCCAACGTCCTGACTTTC. Translation gives CASREELLGANVLTF.

In its sample, this clonotype was seen many times. The chain combines TRBV10-3 with TRBJ2-5; no firm D call. The CDR3 has 15 amino acids. V was trimmed by 0 bases and J by 7 bases, leaving 15 bases between them. Germline lookup yields CDR1 ENHRY and CDR2 SYGVKD. The CDR3 DNA sequence: TGTGCCATCAGTGAGTCTAGGCCCCAACATCGGACCCAGTACTTC. The encoded protein is CAISESRPQHRTQYF.

This clonotype was seen many times. The V call is TRBV6-5, the J call TRBJ1-5; possible D gene TRBD1, 5 bases. Germline V CDR1 and CDR2: MNHEY, SVGAGI. This CDR3 contains 14 residues. Trimming cost V 6 bases and J 2 bases, with 11 bases left between them. The CDR3 loop is CASRGGGGNQPQHF. CDR3 sequence (DNA): TGTGCCAGCAGGGGAGGAGGGGGCAATCAGCCCCAGCATTTT.

This clonotype was picked up many times. V and J are TRBV10-3 and TRBJ2-6; D gene unclear. With 3 bases removed from V and 0 bases from J, the gap between germline ends came to 3 bases. The CDR3 extends over 14 amino acids. The germline V gene has CDR1 ENHRY and CDR2 SYGVKD. CDR3 sequence reads: CAISESSGANVLTF. CDR3 DNA sequence: TGTGCCATCAGTGAATCCTCTGGGGCCAACGTCCTGACTTTC.

This clonotype showed up many times. This chain joins TRBV29-1 and TRBJ2-3; weak D call: TRBD2 (6 bases). V lost 3 bases and J lost 1, with 20 bases in between. The germline V gene encodes CDR1 SQVTM and CDR2 ANQGSEA. The CDR3 length is 17 residues. The CDR3: CSVDSGPGPGGTDTQYF. As DNA, the CDR3 is TGCAGCGTTGATAGCGGCCCTGGACCTGGTGGCACAGATACGCAGTATTTT.

Many counts were recorded for this clonotype. The chain recombines TRBV19 with TRBJ2-2; D gene unclear. Per germline, CDR1 LNHDA and CDR2 SQIVND (reference sequence). This CDR3 contains 13 residues. The V end was cut by 2 bases, the J end by 4 bases, with 5 bases between. The DNA of the CDR3 is TGTGCCAGTAGTATAATTATCACCGGGGAGCTGTTTTTT. Its protein is CASSIIITGELFF.

This clonotype appeared many times. This chain joins TRBV12-3 or TRBV12-4 and TRBJ1-6, with D hard to call. The CDR3 sequence is 13 residues long. V was pared by 6 bases and J by 8 bases, with 11 bases between. The CDR3 DNA reads as TGTGCCAGCAGCTGGCAGGTCGATTCACCCCTCCACTTT. This sequence encodes CASSWQVDSPLHF.

This chain joins TRBV27 and TRBJ2-3; 7 nucleotides line up with TRBD2. This CDR3 is built from 16 residues. J gave up 6 bases and V 8 bases, and 17 bases lay outside the gene matches. Germline CDR1 MNHEY, CDR2 SMNVEV (reference sequence). CDR3 sequence: CASLPLGRGRGDTQYF. CDR3 DNA sequence: TGTGCCAGCCTCCCACTTGGGAGGGGCCGGGGTGATACGCAGTATTTT.

The chain is built from TRBV19 and TRBJ1-4, with D maybe TRBD1 (6 bases). The germline V and J ends were trimmed by 5 bases and 2 bases, with 12 bases remaining between them. From germline, CDR1 is LNHDA and CDR2 SQIVND (reference sequence). CDR3 size: 15 residues. The CDR3 bases are TGTGCCAGTAGTTCGGACAGCGCTACTAATGAAAAACTGTTTTTT. Translated: CASSSDSATNEKLFF. The whole variable domain, filled in from reference TRBV19 and TRBJ1-4, reads DGGITQSPKYLFRKEGQNVTLSCEQNLNHDAMYWYRQDPGQGLRLIYYSQIVNDFQKGDIAEGYSVSREKKESFPLTVTSAQKNPTAFYLCASSSDSATNEKLFFGSGTQLSVL.

The V call is TRBV11-2, the J call TRBJ2-1; 8 bases match TRBD1. Germline lookup yields CDR1 SGHAT and CDR2 FQNNGV. This CDR3 comprises 15 residues. After removal of 5 bases from V and 0 bases from J, the junction contained 3 bases not matched to a gene. The DNA for the CDR3 is TGTGCCAGCAGCCGCGGACAGGGCTCCTACAATGAGCAGTTCTTC. Protein product: CASSRGQGSYNEQFF.

Only a few counts were recorded for this clonotype. The chain couples TRBV27 to TRBJ2-1; D is unresolved. The CDR3 is 13 amino acids. Germline V gives CDR1 MNHEY, CDR2 SMNVEV (reference sequence). Trimming cost V 11 bases and J 0 bases, with 11 bases left between them. The CDR3 loop reads CAASQSSYNEQFF. The CDR3 DNA is TGTGCCGCTTCCCAGAGCTCCTACAATGAGCAGTTCTTC.

This clonotype turned up a few times. The chain employs TRBV2 and TRBJ1-1, with 7 positions matching TRBD1. Germline trimming cut 5 bases from V and 3 bases from J; bases unmatched to any gene: 15. This CDR3 has 17 residues. Per the germline V gene, CDR1 is SNHLY and CDR2 is FYNNEI. The DNA of the CDR3 is TGTGCCAGCAGTTCGCCTACAGGCAGGGGGAGGGACACTGAAGCTTTCTTT. Its protein product is CASSSPTGRGRDTEAFF.

This clonotype was recorded a few times. The chain joins TRBV3-1 to TRBJ1-2; no clear D gene. CDR3 length: 14 amino acids. V shed 1 base and J shed 1 base, with 7 bases lying between them. The germline CDR1 and CDR2 sequences are LGHDT and YNNKEL (reference sequence). The CDR3 sequence is CASSQGGSNYGYTF. The CDR3 nucleotides are TGTGCCAGCAGCCAAGGAGGCAGTAACTATGGCTACACCTTC.

This clonotype was counted a few times. This sequence joins TRBV4-3 and TRBJ1-2, with TRBD1 matching over 7 bases. The V gene's germline CDR1 is LGHNA and CDR2 YSLEER. The CDR3 has 15 amino acids. The J segment lost 5 bases and the V segment lost 0 bases, leaving 6 bases of the junction unmatched. In nucleotides, the CDR3 is TGCGCCAGCAGCCAAGATGGGGGACAGACATATGGCTACACCTTC. Translated, it gives CASSQDGGQTYGYTF.

The table lists this clonotype with a few counts. V is TRBV7-2 and J is TRBJ2-1, with 11 bases aligning to TRBD2. The trim removed 3 bases at V and 3 bases at J, leaving 4 bases unmatched. CDR3 length equals 16 residues. CDR1 and CDR2 (germline): SGHTA, FQGNSA. CDR3 in amino acids: CASSFASGGIYNEQFF. Written as DNA, the CDR3 is TGTGCCAGCAGCTTTGCTAGCGGGGGGATCTACAATGAGCAGTTCTTC.

This clonotype was counted ten times or more. CDR3 nucleotide sequence: TGCAGTGCCCAAGAGGGACAAAACTATGGCTACACCTTC. Its protein is CSAQEGQNYGYTF. V and J are TRBV20-1 and TRBJ1-2; D is perhaps TRBD1 (6 bases). In germline, CDR1 is DFQATT, CDR2 SNEGSKA (reference sequence). Trimming removed 6 bases at V and 2 bases at J, with 13 bases between. The CDR3 spans 13 residues.

Only a few counts were recorded for this clonotype. This sequence joins TRBV4-3 and TRBJ1-2, with a tentative D call TRBD1 (5 bases). The CDR3 runs to 14 residues. Germline CDR1 LGHNA, CDR2 YSLEER. Trimming left V 4 bases short and J 4 bases short, with 13 bases between. The CDR3 protein is CASSPTRGPYGYTF. The CDR3 bases are TGCGCCAGCAGCCCCACCCGGGGCCCCTATGGCTACACCTTC.

The chain employs TRBV7-2 and TRBJ1-6, with 12 bases that match TRBD1. There are 13 residues in the CDR3. V lost 8 bases to trimming and J lost 9 bases; unmatched junction nucleotides: 2. Germline CDR1 SGHTA, CDR2 FQGNSA. This chain's CDR3 is CASGGQGASPLHF. In nucleotides, the CDR3 is TGTGCCAGCGGGGGACAGGGGGCTTCACCCCTCCACTTT.

This clonotype was detected a few times. The chain is built from TRBV7-2 and TRBJ1-6; D remains ambiguous. The CDR3 length is 14 residues. Germline CDR1 SGHTA, CDR2 FQGNSA. Trimming took off 1 base at V and 2 bases at J, with 3 bases between the two ends. DNA for the CDR3: TGTGCCAGCAGCTTAGGGCCCTATAATTCACCCCTCCACTTT. This gives the protein CASSLGPYNSPLHF.

This clonotype was recorded at least ten times. The gene calls are TRBV29-1 and TRBJ2-2; 10 bases fit TRBD1. CDR1 SQVTM and CDR2 ANQGSEA come from the germline V gene. After removal of 4 bases from V and 0 bases from J, the junction contained 11 bases not matched to a gene. The CDR3 runs 18 residues. CDR3 sequence: CSVAGTGDWKANTGELFF. As DNA, the CDR3 is TGCAGCGTTGCCGGGACAGGGGATTGGAAAGCGAACACCGGGGAGCTGTTTTTT.

This clonotype occurred many times. The J gene is TRBJ2-7, the V gene TRBV7-2; D not certain. The V end was cut by 1 base, the J end by 2 bases, with 12 bases between. This CDR3 is built from 15 residues. Per germline, CDR1 SGHTA and CDR2 FQGNSA. In DNA form, the CDR3 reads TGTGCCAGCAGCTTAGGTCCTACTAACACCTACGAGCAGTACTTC. It translates to CASSLGPTNTYEQYF.

The chain recombines TRBV12-3 or TRBV12-4 with TRBJ1-3, with a tentative D call TRBD1 (6 bases). This CDR3 region has 14 residues. Trimming removed 5 bases from V and 6 bases from J, with 14 bases in between. The CDR3 loop reads CASSPQGWENTIYF. For the CDR3, the DNA is TGTGCCAGCAGTCCCCAGGGGTGGGAAAACACCATATATTTT.

This clonotype showed up just a few times. This chain joins TRBV2 and TRBJ2-4; tentative D call: TRBD2 (7 bases). This CDR3 comprises 18 residues. Germline CDR1 reads SNHLY; CDR2 reads FYNNEI. The V end was cut by 4 bases, the J end by 2 bases, with 21 bases between. This CDR3 is CASSALGGGANPKNIQYF. The CDR3 bases are TGTGCCAGCAGTGCCTTGGGGGGGGGCGCAAATCCCAAAAACATTCAGTACTTC.

This clonotype came up many times. V is TRBV18 and J is TRBJ1-5; no firm D call. The V gene's germline CDR1 is KGHSH and CDR2 LQKENI. V lost 3 bases to trimming and J lost 0 bases, with 6 bases between them. The CDR3 sequence is 14 residues long. In DNA, the CDR3 is TGTGCCAGCTCACCTCCCTCTAGCAATCAGCCCCAGCATTTT. As protein: CASSPPSSNQPQHF. The variable domain in full, completed from reference TRBV18 and TRBJ1-5, reads NAGVMQNPRHLVRRRGQEARLRCSPMKGHSHVYWYRQLPEEGLKFMVYLQKENIIDESGMPKERFSAEFPKEGPSILRIQQVVRGDSAAYFCASSPPSSNQPQHFGDGTRLSIL.

The rearrangement uses TRBV15 and TRBJ2-3, with 8 bases fitting TRBD1. The germline gives CDR1 LNHNV, CDR2 YYDKDF (reference sequence). The CDR3 contains 16 residues. Losses at the gene ends were 1 base for V and 5 bases for J; bases not matched to a gene: 8. CDR3 coding DNA: TGTGCCACCAGCAGAGGAGGGCAGGGGGCAATAGATACGCAGTATTTT. It is translated as CATSRGGQGAIDTQYF. Variable domain in full (rest from reference TRBV15 and TRBJ2-3): DAMVIQNPRYQVTQFGKPVTLSCSQTLNHNVMYWYQQKSSQAPKLLFHYYDKDFNNEADTPDNFQSRRPNTSFCFLDIRSPGLGDTAMYLCATSRGGQGAIDTQYFGPGTRLTVL.

The chain uses TRBV6-1 and TRBJ2-3; D call uncertain. Germline CDR1 MNHNS, CDR2 SASEGT. The CDR3 totals 15 residues. Trimming took 2 bases from V and 2 from J, leaving 11 bases between them. CDR3 in DNA: TGTGCCAGCAGTGAAACCCCGGGCCCCACAGATACGCAGTATTTT. Translated, it gives CASSETPGPTDTQYF.

This clonotype has a handful of counts. The gene calls are TRBV6-1 and TRBJ2-7; D unresolved. The CDR3 is 15 residues long. Between the trimmed V and J ends, which lost 4 bases and 0 bases, there was a span of 13 bases. Germline loops: CDR1 MNHNS, CDR2 SASEGT. CDR3 coding DNA: TGTGCCAGCAGTGTGCAGAGATCTAGCTCCTACGAGCAGTACTTC. This translates into CASSVQRSSSYEQYF.

This clonotype was observed many times. The chain couples TRBV6-5 to TRBJ2-5; the D is unclear. Deletions cut 2 bases from V and 5 bases from J, with 3 bases between. Germline V gene sequence: CDR1 MNHEY, CDR2 SVGAGI. The CDR3 is 11 amino acids. The CDR3 nucleotides read TGTGCCAGCAGTTACCGGGAGACCCAGTACTTC. It codes for CASSYRETQYF.